This TCR beta chain was retrieved from a study of T cell responses to AZD1222 COVID-19 vaccine. In the study overall: Second doses at about 4 or about 12 weeks were pooled.

Note on this clone: The antigen is unknown.

Some clones are missing from TCRdb's copy, which holds only in-frame ones; the method was immunoSEQ multiplex PCR. The data show roughly 100,000 clones, with about 85% seen just once and less than 3.5% held by the top ten. Study observations and caveats: Nearly half of spike-specific TCRs reportedly go after variant regions that carry no mutations. White British donors predominated, females outnumbered males, and clonal diversity was possibly underestimated. Spike-specific TCR breadth and depth grew following two AZD1222 doses.

The sequence was obtained from an adult in good health. The sample consisted of peripheral blood, taken on day 0 of AZD1222 vaccination.

The DNA for the CDR3 is TGTGCCTGGACAGGACAGCGGGATTCACCCCTCCACTTT. Its translation is CAWTGQRDSPLHF. The chain joins TRBV30 to TRBJ1-6; maybe TRBD1 (6 bases). Trimming cost V 4 bases and J 8 bases, with 12 bases left between them. This CDR3 has 13 amino acids. The V gene's germline CDR1 is GTSNPN and CDR2 SVGIG (reference sequence).